One T cell receptor (beta chain) is described in this entry. This sample is part of a study of blood T cell repertoires in COVID-19. Across the whole study: The study drew acute and convalescent COVID-19 samples from the United States, Italy and Spain. PBMCs, B-cell-depleted T cells, or T cells were the source of the cDNA or gDNA that made up the material.

As handled by the study authors: It was from reference gene primer amplification that nucleated cell counts were estimated. Profiled with immunoSEQ multiplex PCR; TCRdb holds only in-frame clones, not every one. V and J calls and clone size are those listed in that table; D and trimming were worked out from the DNA. This table has roughly 100,000 clones, 89% appearing once. The CDR3 has 17 amino acids. Germline V gives CDR1 LGHNA, CDR2 YNFKEQ. V lost 6 bases to trimming and J lost 0 bases; unmatched junction nucleotides: 10. The source is a woman aged 60-75 years with acute or convalescent COVID-19. The sequencing sample was made of peripheral blood. V usage is TRBV4-2 and J usage is TRBJ2-1, with TRBD2 identical over 8 bases. Here the CDR3 DNA reads TGTGCCAGCAGTCGAACCGACAGCGGGAGCTCCTACAATGAGCAGTTCTTC. Its protein is CASSRTDSGSSYNEQFF.